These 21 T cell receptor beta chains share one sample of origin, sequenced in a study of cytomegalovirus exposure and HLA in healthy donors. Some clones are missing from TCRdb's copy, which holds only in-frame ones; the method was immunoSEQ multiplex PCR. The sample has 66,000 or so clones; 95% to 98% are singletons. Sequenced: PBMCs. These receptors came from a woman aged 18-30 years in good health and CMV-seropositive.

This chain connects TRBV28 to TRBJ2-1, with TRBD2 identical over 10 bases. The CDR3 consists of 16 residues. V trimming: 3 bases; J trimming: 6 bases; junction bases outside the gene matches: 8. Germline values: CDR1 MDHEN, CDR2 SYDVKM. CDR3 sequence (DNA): TGTGCCAGCAGTTTTCCGAGCGGGAGGGTTCTCAATGAGCAGTTCTTC. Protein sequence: CASSFPSGRVLNEQFF.

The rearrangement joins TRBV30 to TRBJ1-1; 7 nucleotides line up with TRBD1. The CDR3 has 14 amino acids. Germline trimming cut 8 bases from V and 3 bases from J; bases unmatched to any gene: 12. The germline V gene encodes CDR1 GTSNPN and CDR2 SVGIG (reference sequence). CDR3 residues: CALAMWQGDTEAFF. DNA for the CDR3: TGTGCCCTGGCAATGTGGCAGGGGGACACTGAAGCTTTCTTT.

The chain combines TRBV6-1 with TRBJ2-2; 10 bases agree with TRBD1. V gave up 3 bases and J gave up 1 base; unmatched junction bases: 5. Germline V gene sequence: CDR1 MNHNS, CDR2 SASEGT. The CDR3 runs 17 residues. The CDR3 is CASSDPTGGRNTGELFF. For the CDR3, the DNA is TGTGCCAGCAGTGACCCGACAGGGGGCAGGAACACCGGGGAGCTGTTTTTT.

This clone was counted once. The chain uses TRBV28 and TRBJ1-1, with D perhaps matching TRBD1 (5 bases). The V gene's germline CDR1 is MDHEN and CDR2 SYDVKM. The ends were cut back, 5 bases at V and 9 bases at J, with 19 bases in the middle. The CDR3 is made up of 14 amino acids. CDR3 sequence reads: CASSALPTGEKAFF. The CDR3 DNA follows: TGTGCCAGCAGTGCCCTCCCCACGGGGGAGAAAGCTTTCTTT.

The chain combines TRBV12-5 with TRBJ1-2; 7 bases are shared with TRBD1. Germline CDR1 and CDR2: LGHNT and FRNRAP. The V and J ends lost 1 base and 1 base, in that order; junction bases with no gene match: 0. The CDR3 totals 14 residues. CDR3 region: CASGLGQGNYGYTF. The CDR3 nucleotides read TGTGCTAGTGGTTTGGGACAGGGTAACTATGGCTACACCTTC. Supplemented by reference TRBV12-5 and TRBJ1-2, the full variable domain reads DARVTQTPRHKVTEMGQEVTMRCQPILGHNTVFWYRQTMMQGLELLAYFRNRAPLDDSGMPKDRFSAEMPDATLATLKIQPSEPRDSAVYFCASGLGQGNYGYTFGSGTRLTVV.

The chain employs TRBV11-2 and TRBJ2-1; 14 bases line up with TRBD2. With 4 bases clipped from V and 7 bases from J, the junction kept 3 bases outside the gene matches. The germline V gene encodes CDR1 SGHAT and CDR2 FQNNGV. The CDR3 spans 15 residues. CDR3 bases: TGTGCCAGCAGCTCGACTAGCGGGAGGGGAAATGAGCAGTTCTTC. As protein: CASSSTSGRGNEQFF. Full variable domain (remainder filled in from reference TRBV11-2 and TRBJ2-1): EAGVAQSPRYKIIEKRQSVAFWCNPISGHATLYWYQQILGQGPKLLIQFQNNGVVDDSQLPKDRFSAERLKGVDSTLKIQPAKLEDSAVYLCASSSTSGRGNEQFFGPGTRLTVL.

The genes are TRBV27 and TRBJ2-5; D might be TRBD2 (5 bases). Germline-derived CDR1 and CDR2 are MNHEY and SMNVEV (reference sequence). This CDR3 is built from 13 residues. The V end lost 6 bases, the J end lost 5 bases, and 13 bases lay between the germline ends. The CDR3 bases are TGTGCCAGCAGAGACTTCGGGGAGGAGACCCAGTACTTC. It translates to CASRDFGEETQYF.

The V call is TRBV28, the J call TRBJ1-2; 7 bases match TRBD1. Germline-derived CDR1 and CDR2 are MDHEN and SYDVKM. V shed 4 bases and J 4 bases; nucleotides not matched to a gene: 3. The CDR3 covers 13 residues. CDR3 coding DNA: TGTGCCAGCAGTTCGACAGGGTCCTATGGCTACACCTTC. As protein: CASSSTGSYGYTF.

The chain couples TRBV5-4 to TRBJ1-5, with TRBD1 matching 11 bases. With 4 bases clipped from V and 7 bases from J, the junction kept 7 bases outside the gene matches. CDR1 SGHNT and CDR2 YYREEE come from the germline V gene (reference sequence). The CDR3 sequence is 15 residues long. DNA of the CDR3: TGTGCCAGCAGCCGGGACAGGGGGTCTAGCCAGCCCCAGCATTTT. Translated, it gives CASSRDRGSSQPQHF.

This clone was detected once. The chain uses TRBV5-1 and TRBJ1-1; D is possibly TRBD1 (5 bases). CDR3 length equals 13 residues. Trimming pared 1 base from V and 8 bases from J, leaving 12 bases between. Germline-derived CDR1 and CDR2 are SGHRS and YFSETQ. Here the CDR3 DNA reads TGCGCCAGCAGCTTGTGGGGAGGGACCGAAGCTTTCTTT. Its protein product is CASSLWGGTEAFF. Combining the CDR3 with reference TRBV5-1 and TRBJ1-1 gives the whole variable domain KAGVTQTPRYLIKTRGQQVTLSCSPISGHRSVSWYQQTPGQGLQFLFEYFSETQRNKGNFPGRFSGRQFSNSRSEMNVSTLELGDSALYLCASSLWGGTEAFFGQGTRLTVV.

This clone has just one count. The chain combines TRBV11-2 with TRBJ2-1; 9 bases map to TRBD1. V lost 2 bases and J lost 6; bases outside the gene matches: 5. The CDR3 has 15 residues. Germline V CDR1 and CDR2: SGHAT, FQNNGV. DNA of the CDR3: TGTGCCAGCAGCTTAACAGGGGGCTTAGGCAATGAGCAGTTCTTC. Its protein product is CASSLTGGLGNEQFF.

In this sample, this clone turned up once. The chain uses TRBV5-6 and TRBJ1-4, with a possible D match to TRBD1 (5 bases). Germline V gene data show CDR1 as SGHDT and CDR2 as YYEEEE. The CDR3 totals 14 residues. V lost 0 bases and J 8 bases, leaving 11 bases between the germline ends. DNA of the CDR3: TGTGCCAGCAGCTTGGTAGGGGTGGAAGAAAAACTGTTTTTT. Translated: CASSLVGVEEKLFF.

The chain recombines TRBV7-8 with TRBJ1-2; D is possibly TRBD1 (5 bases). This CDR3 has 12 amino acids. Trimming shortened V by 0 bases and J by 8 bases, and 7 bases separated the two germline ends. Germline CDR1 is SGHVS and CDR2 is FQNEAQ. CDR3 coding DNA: TGTGCCAGCAGCTTAGCAGGGGAAGGCTACACCTTC. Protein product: CASSLAGEGYTF.

DNA for the CDR3: TGTGCCAGCAGGCTTACAGGGGCGCACACCGGGGAGCTGTTTTTT. Translating gives CASRLTGAHTGELFF. The J gene is TRBJ2-2, the V gene TRBV6-6; 7 bases agree with TRBD1. V lost 6 bases to trimming and J lost 3 bases; unmatched junction nucleotides: 7. CDR3 length equals 15 residues. The germline CDR1 and CDR2 sequences are MNHNY and SVGAGI (reference sequence).

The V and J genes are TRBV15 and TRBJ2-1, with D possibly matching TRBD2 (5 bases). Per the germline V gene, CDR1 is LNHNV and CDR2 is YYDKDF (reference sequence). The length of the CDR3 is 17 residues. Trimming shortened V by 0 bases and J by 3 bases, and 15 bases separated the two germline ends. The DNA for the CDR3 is TGTGCCACCAGCAGAGATCTGGGAGCGGCGAGCTACAATGAGCAGTTCTTC. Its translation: CATSRDLGAASYNEQFF.

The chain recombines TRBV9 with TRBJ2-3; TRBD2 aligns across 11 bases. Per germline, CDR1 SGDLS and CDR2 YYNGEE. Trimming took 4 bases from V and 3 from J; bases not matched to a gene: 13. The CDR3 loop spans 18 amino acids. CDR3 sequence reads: CASSLTGLAASGTDTQYF. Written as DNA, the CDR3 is TGTGCCAGCAGCCTTACGGGACTAGCGGCCTCTGGTACAGATACGCAGTATTTT.

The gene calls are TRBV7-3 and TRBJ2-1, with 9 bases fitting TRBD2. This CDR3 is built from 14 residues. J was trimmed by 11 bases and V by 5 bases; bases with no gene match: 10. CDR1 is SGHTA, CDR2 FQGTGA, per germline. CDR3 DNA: TGTGCCAGCAGCCCGGGACTAGCTTCAGTAAAGCAGTTCTTC. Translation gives CASSPGLASVKQFF. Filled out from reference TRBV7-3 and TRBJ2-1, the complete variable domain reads GAGVSQTPSNKVTEKGKYVELRCDPISGHTALYWYRQSLGQGPEFLIYFQGTGAADDSGLPNDRFFAVRPEGSVSTLKIQRTERGDSAVYLCASSPGLASVKQFFGPGTRLTVL.

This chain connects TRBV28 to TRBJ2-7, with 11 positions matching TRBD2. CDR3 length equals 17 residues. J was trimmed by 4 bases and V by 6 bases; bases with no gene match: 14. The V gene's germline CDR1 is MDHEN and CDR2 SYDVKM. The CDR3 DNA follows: TGTGCCAGCAGCCCCCCTGTACTAGCGGGAGCCCATTACGAGCAGTACTTC. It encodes CASSPPVLAGAHYEQYF.

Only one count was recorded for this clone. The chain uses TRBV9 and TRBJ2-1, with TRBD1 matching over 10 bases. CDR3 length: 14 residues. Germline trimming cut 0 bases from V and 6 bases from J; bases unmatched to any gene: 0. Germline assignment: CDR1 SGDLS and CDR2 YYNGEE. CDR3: CASSVGDRGNEQFF. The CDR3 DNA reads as TGTGCCAGCAGCGTAGGGGACAGGGGCAATGAGCAGTTCTTC. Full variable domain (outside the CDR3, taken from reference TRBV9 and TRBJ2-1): DSGVTQTPKHLITATGQRVTLRCSPRSGDLSVYWYQQSLDQGLQFLIQYYNGEERAKGNILERFSAQQFPDLHSELNLSSLELGDSALYFCASSVGDRGNEQFFGPGTRLTVL.

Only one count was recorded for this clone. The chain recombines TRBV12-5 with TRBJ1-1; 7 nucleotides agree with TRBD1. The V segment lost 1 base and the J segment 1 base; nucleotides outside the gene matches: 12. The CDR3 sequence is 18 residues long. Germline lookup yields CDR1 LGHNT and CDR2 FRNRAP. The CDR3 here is CASGLATGTETANTEAFF. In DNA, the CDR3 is TGTGCTAGTGGTTTGGCCACCGGGACAGAGACCGCGAACACTGAAGCTTTCTTT.

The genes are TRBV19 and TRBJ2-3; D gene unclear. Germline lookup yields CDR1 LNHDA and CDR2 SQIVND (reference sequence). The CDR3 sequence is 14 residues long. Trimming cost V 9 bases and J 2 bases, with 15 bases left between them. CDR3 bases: TGTGCCAGCCGAAGCCCAAGACTCACAGATACGCAGTATTTT. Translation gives CASRSPRLTDTQYF.